These 21 T cell receptor beta chains were all obtained from the same sample, sequenced in a study of shared clonotypes between healthy human individuals. Profiling relied on immunoSEQ multiplex PCR, and the TCRdb table lists in-frame clones only, not all of them. The table shows approximately 500,000 clones, with approximately 95% occurring only once. The source material was naive CD4+ T cells sorted from blood. Subset: CD45RA+ positively selected. These receptor sequences come from a woman in her 30s in good health.

The chain joins TRBV18 to TRBJ1-1; tentatively, D is TRBD1 (5 bases). Per germline, CDR1 KGHSH and CDR2 LQKENI. V was cut by 5 bases and J by 4 bases, with 20 bases left in between. The CDR3 has 16 amino acids. The CDR3 loop is CASSSLLQGGGTEAFF. The CDR3 DNA is TGTGCCAGCTCATCGCTACTGCAGGGAGGAGGCACTGAAGCTTTCTTT.

The V gene is TRBV28, the J gene TRBJ2-7; a weak D match, TRBD2 (5 bases). V was trimmed by 5 bases and J by 7 bases, leaving 12 bases between them. This CDR3 has 12 residues. Per the germline V gene, CDR1 is MDHEN and CDR2 is SYDVKM. CDR3 coding DNA: TGTGCCAGCAGTCCCCCGGGGAGAGAGCAGTACTTC. It yields the protein CASSPPGREQYF.

V usage is TRBV27 and J usage is TRBJ2-1; tentative D call: TRBD2 (6 bases). V was cut by 6 bases and J by 9 bases, with 15 bases left in between. Germline V lookup: CDR1 MNHEY, CDR2 SMNVEV (reference sequence). There are 13 residues in the CDR3. The CDR3 loop reads CASRKTSLLEQFF. The CDR3 nucleotides read TGTGCCAGCAGGAAGACTAGTTTACTTGAGCAGTTCTTC.

About this clone: The junction does not match germline at one end; this may be a read error. This chain links TRBV28 with TRBJ2-7, with a weak D call TRBD2 (6 bases). The CDR3 totals 13 residues. Germline V gene sequence: CDR1 MDHEN, CDR2 SYDVKM. The CDR3 nucleotides are TGTGCCAGCAGGCCCGGGACTGTCTACGTGCAGTACTTC. Translated, it gives CASRPGTVYVQYF.

This rearrangement joins TRBV5-1 to TRBJ2-1; 12 positions agree with TRBD2. This CDR3 comprises 16 residues. Germline V gives CDR1 SGHRS, CDR2 YFSETQ. Trimming at V came to 4 bases and at J to 8 bases, leaving 10 bases not matched to a gene. CDR3 DNA sequence: TGCGCCAGCAGCCCCTTGACTAGCGGGAGTCTAGATGAGCAGTTCTTC. The encoded protein is CASSPLTSGSLDEQFF. The full variable domain, its missing parts supplied by reference TRBV5-1 and TRBJ2-1, is KAGVTQTPRYLIKTRGQQVTLSCSPISGHRSVSWYQQTPGQGLQFLFEYFSETQRNKGNFPGRFSGRQFSNSRSEMNVSTLELGDSALYLCASSPLTSGSLDEQFFGPGTRLTVL.

This chain's CDR3 is CASSPSLGTSRYNEQFF. As DNA, the CDR3 is TGCGCCAGCAGCCCTTCTCTCGGGACCAGCCGCTACAATGAGCAGTTCTTC. The chain couples TRBV4-1 to TRBJ2-1; D is perhaps TRBD1 or TRBD2 (5 bases each). V gave up 4 bases and J gave up 3 bases, with 19 bases separating them. The CDR3 consists of 17 residues. Germline CDR1 is MGHRA and CDR2 is YSYEKL.

The chain joins TRBV4-1 to TRBJ2-7; TRBD2 matches at 9 bases. Germline lookup yields CDR1 MGHRA and CDR2 YSYEKL. J was trimmed by 4 bases and V by 1 base; bases with no gene match: 8. This CDR3 is built from 16 residues. CDR3 sequence reads: CASSQVLAGRGYEQYF. The CDR3 bases are TGCGCCAGCAGCCAAGTACTAGCGGGCCGAGGTTACGAGCAGTACTTC.

The chain couples TRBV9 to TRBJ1-5; D may be TRBD1 (5 bases). The CDR3 is 13 residues long. Trimming removed 4 bases at V and 6 bases at J, with 11 bases between. In germline, CDR1 is SGDLS, CDR2 YYNGEE. In DNA, the CDR3 is TGTGCCAGCAGCCTGTGGGGCGGTCAGCCCCAGCATTTT. Amino acid sequence: CASSLWGGQPQHF.

V is TRBV7-9 and J is TRBJ1-1; D is perhaps TRBD1 (6 bases). V shed 1 base and J shed 0 bases, with 15 bases lying between them. The germline V gene encodes CDR1 SEHNR and CDR2 FQNEAQ (reference sequence). This CDR3 region has 17 residues. The CDR3 loop is CASSLEGVPSMNTEAFF. The CDR3 nucleotides read TGTGCCAGCAGCTTAGAGGGGGTCCCATCCATGAACACTGAAGCTTTCTTT.

V gene TRBV6-1 combines with J gene TRBJ2-1; the D is unclear. Germline-derived CDR1 and CDR2 are MNHNS and SASEGT. V was pared by 3 bases and J by 0 bases, with 9 bases between. CDR3 length equals 15 residues. CDR3 residues: CASSEGYSSYNEQFF. The CDR3 DNA reads as TGTGCCAGCAGTGAGGGCTATAGCTCCTACAATGAGCAGTTCTTC.

This clone came up a few times. CDR3 sequence: CASSYPWNTEAFF. The CDR3 nucleotides are TGTGCCAGCAGTTACCCCTGGAACACTGAAGCTTTCTTT. The chain links TRBV28 to TRBJ1-1; the D is unclear. Trimming shortened V by 4 bases and J by 1 base, and 7 bases separated the two germline ends. From germline, CDR1 is MDHEN and CDR2 SYDVKM. The CDR3 length is 13 residues.

The rearrangement uses TRBV7-3 and TRBJ2-2; D ambiguous. The CDR3 runs to 15 residues. V lost 4 bases and J lost 3, with 12 bases in between. From germline, CDR1 is SGHTA and CDR2 FQGTGA. The CDR3 DNA reads as TGTGCCAGCAGCTACGACTCGCGAGACACCGGGGAGCTGTTTTTT. It is translated as CASSYDSRDTGELFF. Based on the CDR3 plus reference TRBV7-3 and TRBJ2-2, the full variable domain is GAGVSQTPSNKVTEKGKYVELRCDPISGHTALYWYRQSLGQGPEFLIYFQGTGAADDSGLPNDRFFAVRPEGSVSTLKIQRTERGDSAVYLCASSYDSRDTGELFFGEGSRLTVL.

V gene TRBV14 combines with J gene TRBJ2-2; D is perhaps TRBD1 or TRBD2 (5 bases each). CDR3 length: 20 residues. In germline, CDR1 is SGHDN, CDR2 FVKESK. V shed 3 bases and J shed 0 bases, with 23 bases lying between them. The CDR3 sequence is CASSHINPGRGAANTGELFF. The CDR3 coding sequence is TGTGCCAGCAGCCACATAAACCCGGGAAGGGGAGCAGCGAACACCGGGGAGCTGTTTTTT.

CDR3 sequence: CASSFPLGASRMMGAFF. The CDR3 bases are TGTGCCAGCAGTTTTCCCCTAGGGGCCTCCCGTATGATGGGAGCTTTCTTT. The rearrangement links TRBV28 to TRBJ1-1; tentatively, D is TRBD1 (5 bases). CDR3 length: 17 amino acids. V lost 3 bases, J lost 10 bases, and 27 bases lay in between. CDR1 is MDHEN, CDR2 SYDVKM, per germline.

This sequence joins TRBV6-5 and TRBJ2-7; no clear D gene. The CDR3 is 13 residues long. From germline, CDR1 is MNHEY and CDR2 SVGAGI. Trimming stripped 0 bases from V and 4 bases from J, with 7 bases between. This CDR3 reads CASSYSSAYEQYF. CDR3 DNA: TGTGCCAGCAGTTACTCCTCCGCGTACGAGCAGTACTTC.

This chain connects TRBV18 to TRBJ1-1, with D maybe TRBD1 (5 bases). Per germline, CDR1 KGHSH and CDR2 LQKENI. The ends were cut back, 2 bases at V and 0 bases at J, with 13 bases in the middle. The CDR3 contains 16 residues. DNA of the CDR3: TGTGCCAGCTCACCAGGGCAGGGACCAATGAACACTGAAGCTTTCTTT. Protein product: CASSPGQGPMNTEAFF.

The V call is TRBV2, the J call TRBJ2-3; D may be TRBD2 (6 bases). This CDR3 contains 15 residues. Germline CDR1 and CDR2: SNHLY and FYNNEI. Trimming shortened V by 6 bases and J by 0 bases, and 13 bases separated the two germline ends. The CDR3: CASSPLARSTDTQYF. The CDR3 nucleotides read TGTGCCAGCAGCCCACTAGCCCGTAGCACAGATACGCAGTATTTT.

The chain joins TRBV28 to TRBJ2-7; 7 nucleotides align to TRBD2. Germline V gives CDR1 MDHEN, CDR2 SYDVKM. The CDR3 is made up of 16 amino acids. Trimming removed 2 bases from V and 4 bases from J; junction bases left unmatched: 11. The chain's CDR3 is CASSLVGGTILYEQYF. The CDR3 nucleotides are TGTGCCAGCAGTTTAGTTGGCGGGACTATACTATACGAGCAGTACTTC.

J is TRBJ1-1 and V is TRBV2; D remains unclear. Germline CDR1 and CDR2: SNHLY and FYNNEI. Deletions cut 8 bases from V and 1 base from J, with 11 bases between. CDR3 length: 13 amino acids. The CDR3 DNA reads TGTGCCAGCTGGTCGGCGGCGAACACTGAAGCTTTCTTT. Its translation is CASWSAANTEAFF. The entire variable domain, with the rest obtained from reference TRBV2 and TRBJ1-1, is as follows: EPEVTQTPSHQVTQMGQEVILRCVPISNHLYFYWYRQILGQKVEFLVSFYNNEISEKSEIFDDQFSVERPDGSNFTLKIRSTKLEDSAMYFCASWSAANTEAFFGQGTRLTVV.

The chain uses TRBV5-4 and TRBJ2-1; 8 nucleotides match TRBD2. The CDR3 loop spans 16 amino acids. Germline V gives CDR1 SGHNT, CDR2 YYREEE (reference sequence). V was pared by 2 bases and J by 8 bases, with 12 bases of the junction left unmatched. CDR3 nucleotides: TGTGCCAGCAGCTTTGGAACTAGCGGACTCATCGATGAGCAGTTCTTC. Translation gives CASSFGTSGLIDEQFF.

The genes are TRBV5-1 and TRBJ1-1; D remains unclear. There are 14 residues in the CDR3. CDR1 SGHRS and CDR2 YFSETQ come from the germline V gene. V was clipped by 3 bases and J by 1 base, with 10 bases between them. The CDR3 is CASSWRTANTEAFF. The CDR3 DNA is TGCGCCAGCAGCTGGCGGACGGCGAACACTGAAGCTTTCTTT.